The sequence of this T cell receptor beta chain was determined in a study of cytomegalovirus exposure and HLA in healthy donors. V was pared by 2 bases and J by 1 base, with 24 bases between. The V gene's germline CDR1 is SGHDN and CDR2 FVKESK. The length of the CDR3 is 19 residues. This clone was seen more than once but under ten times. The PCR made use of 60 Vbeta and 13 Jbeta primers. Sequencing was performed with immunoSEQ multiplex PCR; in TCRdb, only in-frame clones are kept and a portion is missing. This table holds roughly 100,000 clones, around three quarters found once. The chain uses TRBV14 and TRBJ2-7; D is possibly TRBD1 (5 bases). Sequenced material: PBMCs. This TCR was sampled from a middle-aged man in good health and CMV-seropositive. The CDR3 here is CASSQIPGWGESPSYEQYF. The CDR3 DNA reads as TGTGCCAGCAGCCAAATCCCAGGGTGGGGCGAATCCCCATCCTACGAGCAGTACTTC. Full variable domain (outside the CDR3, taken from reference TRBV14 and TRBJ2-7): EAGVTQFPSHSVIEKGQTVTLRCDPISGHDNLYWYRRVMGKEIKFLLHFVKESKQDESGMPNNRFLAERTGGTYSTLKVQPAELEDSGVYFCASSQIPGWGESPSYEQYFGPGTRLTVT.